This T cell receptor beta chain was sequenced for a study of blood T cell repertoires in COVID-19. The CDR3 consists of 13 residues. In germline, CDR1 is SQVTM, CDR2 ANQGSEA. Trimming left V 1 base short and J 7 bases short, with 11 bases between. About this clone itself: The identical CDR3 is also encoded by other nucleotide sequences in the sample.

Authors' methods: Amplification from reference gene primers served as the basis for estimated nucleated cell counts. This table comes from immunoSEQ multiplex PCR, and its TCRdb copy is limited to in-frame clones, with some not included. D and trimming were read from the DNA, whereas the V and J calls and clone size are those reported in that table. The table includes about 240,000 clones, roughly 80% detected once. The source of this sequence is a woman aged 18-29 years with acute or convalescent COVID-19. The sample was peripheral blood. The rearrangement uses TRBV29-1 and TRBJ1-5, with D unresolved. CDR3 in DNA: TGCAGCGTTGAAGGTTCACGGGGACAGCCCCAGCATTTT. Its translation is CSVEGSRGQPQHF.